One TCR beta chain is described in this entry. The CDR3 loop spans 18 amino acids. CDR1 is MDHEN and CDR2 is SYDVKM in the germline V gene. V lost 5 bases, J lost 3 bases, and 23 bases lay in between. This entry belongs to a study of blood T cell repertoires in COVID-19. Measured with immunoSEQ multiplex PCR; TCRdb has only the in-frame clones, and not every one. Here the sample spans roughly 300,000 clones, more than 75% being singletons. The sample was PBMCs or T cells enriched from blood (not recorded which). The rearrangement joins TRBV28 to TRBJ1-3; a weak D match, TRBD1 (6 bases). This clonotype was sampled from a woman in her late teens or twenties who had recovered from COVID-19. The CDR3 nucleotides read TGTGCCAGCAGTCTCCCCCTCTTGGGAGGGGGAGTTGGAAACACCATATATTTT. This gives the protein CASSLPLLGGGVGNTIYF.